The sequence of this TCR beta chain was determined in a study of T cells in Graves' hyperthyroidism and ophthalmopathy. Study-wide results and limits: Prediction of ophthalmopathy progression came a median approximately 6.6 months pre-onset.

Amplification yielded TCR beta CDR3 regions, with RNA transcripts as the source. TCR CDR3 regions were first amplified by RT-PCR with HTBI primers. In TCRdb, the multiplex PCR reads were re-called with MiXCR into one record per CDR3 protein. The sample has about 290,000 distinct CDR3 sequences; less than 15% are singletons. The CDR3 is 13 amino acids. Germline assignment: CDR1 DFQATT and CDR2 SNEGSKA (reference sequence). The V and J ends lost 3 bases and 6 bases respectively, with 11 bases between them. This clonotype was seen at least ten times. Its specificity is unknown. An approximately 10 ml volume of fresh peripheral blood provided the PBMCs.

The J gene is TRBJ2-2, the V gene TRBV20-1; weak D call: TRBD2 (6 bases). The source of this sequence is a young woman with Graves' hyperthyroidism that later progressed to Graves' ophthalmopathy. The sample comprised blood. The CDR3 DNA reads as TGCAGTGCTAGCGGGAGACGGGCCGGGGAGCTGTTTTTT. As protein: CSASGRRAGELFF.